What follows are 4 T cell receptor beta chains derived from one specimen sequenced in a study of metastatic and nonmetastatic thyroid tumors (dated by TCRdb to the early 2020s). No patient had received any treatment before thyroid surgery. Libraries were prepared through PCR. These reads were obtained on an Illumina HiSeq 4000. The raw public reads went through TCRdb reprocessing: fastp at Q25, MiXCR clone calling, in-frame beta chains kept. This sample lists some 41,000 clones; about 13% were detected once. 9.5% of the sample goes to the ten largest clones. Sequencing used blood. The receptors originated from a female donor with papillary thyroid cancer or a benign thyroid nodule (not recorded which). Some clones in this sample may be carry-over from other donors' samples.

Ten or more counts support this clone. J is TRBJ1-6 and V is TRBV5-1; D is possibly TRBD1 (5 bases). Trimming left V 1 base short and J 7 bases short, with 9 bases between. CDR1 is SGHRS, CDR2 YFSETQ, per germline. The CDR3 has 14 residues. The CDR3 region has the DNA TGCGCCAGCAGCTTGCCGGGGGACAATTCACCCCTCCACTTT. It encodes CASSLPGDNSPLHF.

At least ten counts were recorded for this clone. CDR3 in amino acids: CASSESSRTEAFF. CDR3 nucleotides: TGCGCCAGCAGTGAAAGCAGCCGCACTGAAGCTTTCTTT. The chain joins TRBV10-1 to TRBJ1-1; D remains ambiguous. The CDR3 is made up of 13 amino acids. The V gene's germline CDR1 is WNHNN and CDR2 SYGVQD (reference sequence). V gave up 3 bases and J gave up 4 bases, with 9 bases separating them.

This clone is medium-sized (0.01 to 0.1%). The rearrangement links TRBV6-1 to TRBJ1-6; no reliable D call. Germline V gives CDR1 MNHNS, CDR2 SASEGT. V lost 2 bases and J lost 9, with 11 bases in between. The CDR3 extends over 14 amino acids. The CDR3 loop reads CASSEMAQPSPLHF. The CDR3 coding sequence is TGTGCCAGCAGTGAAATGGCACAACCTTCACCCCTCCACTTT.

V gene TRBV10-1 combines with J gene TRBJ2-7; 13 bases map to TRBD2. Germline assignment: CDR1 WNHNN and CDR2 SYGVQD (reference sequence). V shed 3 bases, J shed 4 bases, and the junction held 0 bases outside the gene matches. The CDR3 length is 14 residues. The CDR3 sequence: CASSELAGGYEQYF. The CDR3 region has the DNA TGCGCCAGCAGTGAACTAGCGGGAGGGTACGAGCAGTACTTC.